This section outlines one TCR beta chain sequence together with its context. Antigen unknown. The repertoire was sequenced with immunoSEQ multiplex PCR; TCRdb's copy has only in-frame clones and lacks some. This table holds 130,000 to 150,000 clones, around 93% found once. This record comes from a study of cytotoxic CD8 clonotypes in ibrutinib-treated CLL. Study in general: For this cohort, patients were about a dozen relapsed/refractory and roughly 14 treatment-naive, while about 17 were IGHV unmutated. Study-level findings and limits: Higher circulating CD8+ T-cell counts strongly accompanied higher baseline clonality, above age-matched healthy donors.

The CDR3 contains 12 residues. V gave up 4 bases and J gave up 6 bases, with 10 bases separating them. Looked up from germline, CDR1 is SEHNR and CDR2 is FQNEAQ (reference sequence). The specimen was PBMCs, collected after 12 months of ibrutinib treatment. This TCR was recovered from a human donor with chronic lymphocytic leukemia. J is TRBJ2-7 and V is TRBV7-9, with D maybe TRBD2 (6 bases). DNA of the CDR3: TGTGCCAGCAGCTACATGGAGGGCGAGCAGTACTTC. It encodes CASSYMEGEQYF.